These 25 T cell receptor beta chains share one sample of origin, sequenced in a study of T cells after somatic rescue of genetic block. The protocol was immunoSEQ multiplex PCR, while the TCRdb copy is restricted to in-frame clones and leaves out a portion. Of 45,000 to 70,000 clones listed, approximately 96% are singletons. The material sequenced was peripheral blood mononuclear cells (PBMCs). The receptors originated from a child less than two years old.

The V gene is TRBV5-4, the J gene TRBJ1-5, with 8 bases that match TRBD1. The germline gives CDR1 SGHNT, CDR2 YYREEE (reference sequence). V gave up 4 bases and J gave up 2 bases; unmatched junction bases: 5. This CDR3 has 15 amino acids. The CDR3 region is CASSQEDRGNQPQHF. In DNA form, the CDR3 reads TGTGCCAGCAGCCAAGAGGACAGGGGCAATCAGCCCCAGCATTTT. Combining the CDR3 with reference TRBV5-4 and TRBJ1-5 gives the whole variable domain ETGVTQSPTHLIKTRGQQVTLRCSSQSGHNTVSWYQQALGQGPQFIFQYYREEENGRGNFPPRFSGLQFPNYSSELNVNALELDDSALYLCASSQEDRGNQPQHFGDGTRLSIL.

The chain combines TRBV10-3 with TRBJ1-1, with a weak D call TRBD1 (5 bases). Germline CDR1 reads ENHRY; CDR2 reads SYGVKD. Trimming removed 2 bases from V and 3 bases from J, with 7 bases in between. The CDR3 is 13 amino acids. The CDR3 protein is CAISEGRDTEAFF. As DNA, the CDR3 is TGTGCCATCAGTGAGGGCAGGGACACTGAAGCTTTCTTT.

V is TRBV5-4 and J is TRBJ1-4; maybe TRBD1 (5 bases). The CDR3 has 14 amino acids. V was pared by 4 bases and J by 0 bases, with 7 bases between. CDR1 and CDR2 (germline): SGHNT, YYREEE (reference sequence). This CDR3 is CASSLQATNEKLFF. The CDR3 coding sequence is TGTGCCAGCAGCCTACAGGCAACTAATGAAAAACTGTTTTTT.

V is TRBV6-1 and J is TRBJ1-5; TRBD1 aligns across 11 bases. This CDR3 is 14 amino acids long. Per germline, CDR1 MNHNS and CDR2 SASEGT. V was pared by 6 bases and J by 5 bases, with 3 bases of the junction left unmatched. The CDR3 protein is CASRGQGGYQPQHF. In DNA form, the CDR3 reads TGTGCCAGCAGGGGACAGGGGGGATATCAGCCCCAGCATTTT.

The chain joins TRBV7-9 to TRBJ2-3; 10 bases map to TRBD2. J was trimmed by 2 bases and V by 6 bases; bases with no gene match: 5. Germline V lookup: CDR1 SEHNR, CDR2 FQNEAQ (reference sequence). The length of the CDR3 is 15 residues. CDR3 sequence (DNA): TGTGCCAGCAGTATAGCGGGAGGCAACACAGATACGCAGTATTTT. Its translation is CASSIAGGNTDTQYF.

A few counts support this clone. This chain links TRBV5-5 with TRBJ2-7; 13 nucleotides line up with TRBD2. In germline, CDR1 is SGHKS, CDR2 YYEKEE (reference sequence). CDR3 size: 15 residues. J lost 4 bases, V lost 0 bases, and 1 base had no gene match. The DNA of the CDR3 is TGTGCCAGCAGCTTGGCGACTAGCGGGAGGTACGAGCAGTACTTC. Translating it yields CASSLATSGRYEQYF.

V gene TRBV7-8 combines with J gene TRBJ2-7; 7 bases line up with TRBD2. The CDR3 loop spans 14 amino acids. The V gene's germline CDR1 is SGHVS and CDR2 FQNEAQ. The V and J ends lost 5 bases and 3 bases, in that order; junction bases with no gene match: 7. CDR3 loop: CASSLAGGGYEQYF. The CDR3, as DNA: TGTGCCAGCAGCCTCGCTGGCGGGGGCTACGAGCAGTACTTC.

V gene TRBV10-3 combines with J gene TRBJ2-1; 9 positions agree with TRBD2. Germline loops: CDR1 ENHRY, CDR2 SYGVKD. The CDR3 is 13 amino acids. V shed 8 bases, J shed 6 bases, and the junction held 5 bases outside the gene matches. CDR3 in DNA: TGTGCCATCGGTGGGACTAGCCGCAATGAGCAGTTCTTC. Encoded protein: CAIGGTSRNEQFF.

The chain joins TRBV10-2 to TRBJ1-3, with a tentative D call TRBD1 (5 bases). The CDR3 is 13 residues long. Germline CDR1 WSHSY, CDR2 SAAADI. The V gene lost 4 bases and the J gene lost 4 bases, with 8 bases spanning the gap. The CDR3 DNA follows: TGCGCCAGCAGTGGCGGGGCCGGAAACACCATATATTTT. Protein product: CASSGGAGNTIYF.

The CDR3 loop is CASSLAGTTNEKLFF. CDR3 DNA sequence: TGCGCCAGCAGCTTGGCCGGGACAACTAATGAAAAACTGTTTTTT. The V and J genes are TRBV5-1 and TRBJ1-4; D is undetermined. V lost 0 bases, J lost 0 bases, and 6 bases lay in between. In germline, CDR1 is SGHRS, CDR2 YFSETQ. The CDR3 has 15 amino acids.

The V and J genes are TRBV19 and TRBJ2-1; D uncertain. The CDR3 covers 14 residues. The V and J ends lost 5 bases and 0 bases respectively, with 8 bases between them. The germline CDR1 and CDR2 sequences are LNHDA and SQIVND (reference sequence). CDR3 sequence: CASSRWISYNEQFF. The CDR3 coding sequence is TGTGCCAGTAGTCGGTGGATCTCCTACAATGAGCAGTTCTTC.

The chain joins TRBV10-1 to TRBJ2-1; D gene unclear. Looked up from germline, CDR1 is WNHNN and CDR2 is SYGVQD (reference sequence). The CDR3 covers 11 residues. The V gene lost 4 bases and the J gene lost 7 bases, with 5 bases spanning the gap. This CDR3 reads CASSALNEQFF. The DNA of the CDR3 is TGCGCCAGCAGTGCTCTTAATGAGCAGTTCTTC.

J is TRBJ2-1 and V is TRBV2, with D perhaps TRBD2 (6 bases). This CDR3 region has 12 residues. The germline CDR1 and CDR2 sequences are SNHLY and FYNNEI. Trimming stripped 6 bases from V and 4 bases from J, with 7 bases between. In nucleotides, the CDR3 is TGTGCCAGCAGGACTAGATACAATGAGCAGTTCTTC. Protein product: CASRTRYNEQFF.

The chain carries TRBV28 and TRBJ1-2, with D unclear. Germline V gives CDR1 MDHEN, CDR2 SYDVKM. The CDR3 is 12 amino acids. Trimming cost V 4 bases and J 0 bases, with 3 bases left between them. CDR3 DNA sequence: TGTGCCAGCAGTTCCACTAACTATGGCTACACCTTC. Its protein is CASSSTNYGYTF.

V usage is TRBV10-3 and J usage is TRBJ2-1; 8 bases match TRBD2. Germline lookup yields CDR1 ENHRY and CDR2 SYGVKD. The CDR3 extends over 14 amino acids. V trimming: 7 bases; J trimming: 5 bases; junction bases outside the gene matches: 7. CDR3 DNA: TGTGCCATCAAGGCGGTAGCGGGACACAATGAGCAGTTCTTC. Its translation: CAIKAVAGHNEQFF.

The chain is built from TRBV5-1 and TRBJ2-3; D possibly uses TRBD1 or TRBD2 (5 bases each). The CDR3 is 15 amino acids. Per germline, CDR1 SGHRS and CDR2 YFSETQ. Deletions cut 2 bases from V and 0 bases from J, with 10 bases between. As DNA, the CDR3 is TGCGCCAGCAGCTTTAGGGACGCTAGCACAGATACGCAGTATTTT. Translated: CASSFRDASTDTQYF.

The chain recombines TRBV6-6 with TRBJ2-1; a weak D match, TRBD2 (6 bases). This CDR3 is 15 amino acids long. Trimming cost V 4 bases and J 2 bases, with 12 bases left between them. Germline loops: CDR1 MNHNY, CDR2 SVGAGI (reference sequence). The CDR3 coding sequence is TGTGCCAGCAGTTCCCTAGCGAACCCCTACAATGAGCAGTTCTTC. It yields the protein CASSSLANPYNEQFF.

The gene calls are TRBV20-1 and TRBJ2-1; 7 bases fit TRBD2. Germline lookup yields CDR1 DFQATT and CDR2 SNEGSKA (reference sequence). The V and J ends lost 3 bases and 7 bases, in that order; junction bases with no gene match: 0. The CDR3 has 11 residues. CDR3 region: CSASGRNEQFF. The CDR3 DNA reads TGCAGTGCTAGCGGGAGGAATGAGCAGTTCTTC.

This clone was detected only once. The rearrangement joins TRBV7-2 to TRBJ2-7; 9 bases agree with TRBD2. The CDR3 runs 14 residues. J was trimmed by 3 bases and V by 5 bases; bases with no gene match: 5. Germline-derived CDR1 and CDR2 are SGHTA and FQGNSA. The CDR3 nucleotides read TGTGCCAGCAGCATACTAGCGGGCGACTACGAGCAGTACTTC. Protein product: CASSILAGDYEQYF.

This clone came up once. The chain couples TRBV4-2 to TRBJ1-2, with D perhaps TRBD1 (5 bases). Trimming left V 1 base short and J 2 bases short, with 11 bases between. This CDR3 has 15 residues. The germline V gene encodes CDR1 LGHNA and CDR2 YNFKEQ. The CDR3 region is CASSQVGGSNYGYTF. The DNA of the CDR3 is TGTGCCAGCAGCCAAGTCGGGGGATCCAACTATGGCTACACCTTC.

The gene calls are TRBV2 and TRBJ2-7, with TRBD1 matching over 9 bases. The length of the CDR3 is 19 residues. Per germline, CDR1 SNHLY and CDR2 FYNNEI. The ends lost 3 bases at V and 4 bases at J; junction bases unmatched: 19. CDR3 loop: CASSEPVGTGRSSLYEQYF. The CDR3 coding sequence is TGTGCCAGCAGTGAGCCGGTCGGGACAGGGCGTTCGTCCTTATACGAGCAGTACTTC.

This clone showed up just a few times. The J gene is TRBJ1-1, the V gene TRBV30, with D unresolved. Germline V gene lookup returns CDR1 GTSNPN and CDR2 SVGIG (reference sequence). V lost 8 bases and J 9 bases, leaving 10 bases between the germline ends. The CDR3 sequence is 9 residues long. The CDR3 DNA follows: TGTGCCGTACAGAGGAAAGCTTTCTTT. Residues: CAVQRKAFF.

The genes are TRBV2 and TRBJ2-1; perhaps TRBD2 as D (5 bases). In germline, CDR1 is SNHLY, CDR2 FYNNEI. V lost 4 bases to trimming and J lost 6 bases, with 10 bases between them. CDR3 length equals 13 residues. The DNA for the CDR3 is TGTGCCAGCAGTGCCCTGGCGGGCAATGAGCAGTTCTTC. Translated: CASSALAGNEQFF.

This chain joins TRBV30 and TRBJ2-1; no clear D gene. This CDR3 region has 15 residues. The V end lost 0 bases, the J end lost 6 bases, and 15 bases lay between the germline ends. Germline CDR1 is GTSNPN and CDR2 is SVGIG (reference sequence). CDR3 in amino acids: CAWSVNPLGSNEQFF. The CDR3 coding sequence is TGTGCCTGGAGTGTAAACCCCTTAGGTAGCAATGAGCAGTTCTTC.

This clone has just one count. The V call is TRBV5-1, the J call TRBJ1-4, with D possibly matching TRBD1 (6 bases). Trimming left V 6 bases short and J 1 base short, with 10 bases between. The CDR3 has 14 residues. Germline V lookup: CDR1 SGHRS, CDR2 YFSETQ. Here the CDR3 DNA reads TGCGCCAGCAAGAGGGGGGGAACTAATGAAAAACTGTTTTTT. This gives the protein CASKRGGTNEKLFF.